The T cell receptor beta chain under discussion was sequenced for a study of blood T cell repertoires in COVID-19. Turning to the study itself: Researchers got acute and convalescent COVID-19 samples from the United States, Italy and Spain. Nucleic acid was either cDNA or gDNA, and it came from T cells, B-cell-depleted T cells, or PBMCs.

Study processing details: Reference gene primer amplification gave nucleated cell count estimates. The table came from immunoSEQ multiplex PCR; TCRdb's copy has only in-frame clones and leaves some out. That table gives V, J and clone size, and the DNA gave D and trimming. The sample shows roughly 13,000 clones, 75% to 90% of them seen only once. Trimming removed 0 bases at V and 4 bases at J, with 10 bases between. The CDR3 length is 15 residues. Germline assignment: CDR1 ENHRY and CDR2 SYGVKD. The TCR was taken from a man at least 80 years old with acute or convalescent COVID-19. The sample comprised peripheral blood. This chain joins TRBV10-3 and TRBJ1-5; tentatively, D is TRBD1 (6 bases). The CDR3, as DNA: TGTGCCATCAGTGAGTCGTGGCAGGGGAATCAGCCCCAGCATTTT. Translation gives CAISESWQGNQPQHF.